The clone carrying this T cell receptor (beta chain) was detected ten times or more. These data come from a study of read filtering for tumor transcriptome and immune sequencing. Study information: Whole-transcriptome libraries were prepared after DNase treatment.

Molecular barcoded adaptors covering alpha/delta and beta/gamma chains were used on roughly 400 ng RNA. TCRdb re-analysed the reads in MiXCR, keeping a single row per CDR3 protein. This table has 100,000 to 150,000 distinct CDR3 sequences, less than 15% appearing once. The CDR3 is made up of 12 amino acids. Trimming removed 8 bases at V and 3 bases at J, with 10 bases between. The germline V gene encodes CDR1 MNHNY and CDR2 SVGAGI (reference sequence). Sequencing was performed on a population of CD138-negative cells sorted from bone marrow. This clonotype originated in a donor at least 40 years old with multiple myeloma. The chain couples TRBV6-6 to TRBJ1-1; D remains ambiguous. The CDR3, as DNA: TGTGCCAGCGCTCGAGGTGACACTGAAGCTTTCTTT. Translating gives CASARGDTEAFF.